Listed here are 14 T cell receptor beta chains from one sample, sequenced in a study of radiotherapy plus CTLA-4 blockade in lung cancer. Sequenced by immunoSEQ multiplex PCR; TCRdb stores in-frame clones only, minus some. This sample has some 51,000 clones; about 76% occur once, and the top ten carry approximately 9%. Sequences were derived from peripheral blood, sampled from a patient treated with radiotherapy plus ipilimumab. All receptors come from a human donor with non-small cell lung cancer who had a complete response to radiotherapy plus ipilimumab.

The gene calls are TRBV30 and TRBJ2-1; a possible D gene is TRBD2 (7 bases). The CDR3 length is 15 residues. Trimming cost V 2 bases and J 4 bases, with 15 bases left between them. The germline CDR1 and CDR2 sequences are GTSNPN and SVGIG (reference sequence). The CDR3 sequence: CAWSWEGGLYNEQFF. The DNA of the CDR3 is TGTGCCTGGAGTTGGGAGGGGGGCCTATACAATGAGCAGTTCTTC. The whole variable domain, remainder taken from reference TRBV30 and TRBJ2-1, is SQTIHQWPATLVQPVGSPLSLECTVEGTSNPNLYWYRQAAGRGLQLLFYSVGIGQISSEVPQNLSASRPQDRQFILSSKKLLLSDSGFYLCAWSWEGGLYNEQFFGPGTRLTVL.

The chain has TRBV5-1 and TRBJ2-3; 11 bases are a match to TRBD2. The CDR3 totals 15 residues. Germline CDR1 is SGHRS and CDR2 is YFSETQ. V shed 9 bases, J shed 6 bases, and the junction held 12 bases outside the gene matches. CDR3 residues: CATKTSGSPEDTQYF. In DNA form, the CDR3 reads TGCGCCACCAAAACTAGCGGGAGTCCCGAGGATACGCAGTATTTT.

The chain recombines TRBV18 with TRBJ2-5, with 7 bases matching TRBD1. V was clipped by 0 bases and J by 11 bases; unmatched bases: 9. The germline V gene has CDR1 KGHSH and CDR2 LQKENI. The CDR3 loop spans 14 amino acids. The CDR3 loop is CASSPPGGMGEQYF. CDR3 sequence (DNA): TGTGCCAGCTCACCACCAGGGGGCATGGGAGAGCAGTACTTC.

Note on this clone: The sample carries other DNA sequences with the same CDR3. CDR3 sequence: CASSLEGQGNSPLHF. The CDR3 DNA is TGCGCCAGCAGCTTGGAGGGACAGGGTAATTCACCCCTCCACTTT. J is TRBJ1-6 and V is TRBV5-1; 9 bases match TRBD1. The CDR3 has 15 amino acids. V dropped 0 bases and J dropped 6; count of bases not matched to a gene: 1. From germline, CDR1 is SGHRS and CDR2 YFSETQ.

The V and J genes are TRBV19 and TRBJ2-6; D call uncertain. This CDR3 contains 17 residues. V lost 5 bases, J lost 2 bases, and 16 bases lay in between. The germline V gene has CDR1 LNHDA and CDR2 SQIVND (reference sequence). CDR3 region: CASSLMGRIAGANVLTF. The CDR3 nucleotides are TGTGCCAGTAGTCTCATGGGCAGGATTGCTGGGGCCAACGTCCTGACTTTC.

The chain recombines TRBV28 with TRBJ1-5; D uncertain. CDR3 length: 15 amino acids. The germline V gene has CDR1 MDHEN and CDR2 SYDVKM. The germline V and J ends were trimmed by 5 bases and 0 bases, with 11 bases remaining between them. CDR3 sequence reads: CASSREAYSNQPQHF. The CDR3 coding sequence is TGTGCCAGCAGTCGGGAAGCTTATAGCAATCAGCCCCAGCATTTT.

The chain combines TRBV4-3 with TRBJ2-6, with D unclear. The CDR3 is made up of 16 amino acids. CDR1 is LGHNA and CDR2 is YSLEER in the germline V gene. Trimming cost V 0 bases and J 0 bases, with 6 bases left between them. The CDR3: CASSQDQVSGANVLTF. CDR3 DNA sequence: TGCGCCAGCAGCCAAGACCAGGTCTCTGGGGCCAACGTCCTGACTTTC.

V usage is TRBV29-1 and J usage is TRBJ2-5; 9 nucleotides align to TRBD1. The J call is doubtful: the DNA matches TRBJ2-7 better. CDR3 length: 17 amino acids. The germline CDR1 and CDR2 sequences are SQVTM and ANQGSEA. CDR3 region: CSVEDLDSRDRDYEQYF. Here the CDR3 DNA reads TGCAGCGTTGAAGATCTAGACTCAAGGGACAGGGACTACGAGCAGTACTTC.

The chain has TRBV6-5 and TRBJ1-2; 10 bases line up with TRBD1. The CDR3 contains 15 residues. Germline CDR1 is MNHEY and CDR2 is SVGAGI. J was trimmed by 8 bases and V by 3 bases; bases with no gene match: 9. The CDR3 loop reads CASSYEGQGTGGYTF. In nucleotides, the CDR3 is TGTGCCAGCAGTTATGAGGGACAGGGGACGGGCGGCTACACCTTC.

Note on this clone: This specimen includes other DNA sequences encoding the same CDR3. The chain recombines TRBV7-2 with TRBJ2-7; D may be TRBD1 (5 bases). Germline assignment: CDR1 SGHTA and CDR2 FQGNSA. The CDR3 has 13 amino acids. V was shortened by 5 bases and J by 0 bases, with 8 bases between the two germline ends. CDR3 nucleotide sequence: TGTGCCAGCAGCCTGGGGCCCTCCTACGAGCAGTACGTC. Residues: CASSLGPSYEQYV.

This clone has only a few counts. V usage is TRBV7-9 and J usage is TRBJ2-3; 7 nucleotides match TRBD1. V trimming: 0 bases; J trimming: 2 bases; junction bases outside the gene matches: 11. The CDR3 sequence is 18 residues long. Germline V gene sequence: CDR1 SEHNR, CDR2 FQNEAQ (reference sequence). CDR3 sequence (DNA): TGTGCCAGCAGCTTAGCCCGGGCGACAGGGAGCTTCACAGATACGCAGTATTTT. Protein: CASSLARATGSFTDTQYF. Filled out from reference TRBV7-9 and TRBJ2-3, the complete variable domain reads DTGVSQNPRHKITKRGQNVTFRCDPISEHNRLYWYRQTLGQGPEFLTYFQNEAQLEKSRLLSDRFSAERPKGSFSTLEIQRTEQGDSAMYLCASSLARATGSFTDTQYFGPGTRLTVL.

V usage is TRBV19 and J usage is TRBJ2-3, with D perhaps matching TRBD1 (6 bases). The CDR3 extends over 16 amino acids. Trimming took 1 base from V and 4 from J, leaving 15 bases between them. CDR1 is LNHDA and CDR2 is SQIVND in the germline V gene (reference sequence). The CDR3 reads CASSIALGAYADTQYF. The DNA for the CDR3 is TGTGCCAGTAGTATAGCTCTGGGGGCCTACGCAGATACGCAGTATTTT.

V gene TRBV7-9 combines with J gene TRBJ2-5; weak D call: TRBD1 (5 bases). Trimming cost V 0 bases and J 1 base, with 9 bases left between them. CDR1 and CDR2 from the germline V gene are SEHNR and FQNEAQ (reference sequence). The CDR3 sequence is 15 residues long. In DNA form, the CDR3 reads TGTGCCAGCAGCTTAGCCCAGGGTCTCCAAGAGACCCAGTACTTC. Protein product: CASSLAQGLQETQYF.

The V gene is TRBV29-1, the J gene TRBJ1-1; D is perhaps TRBD1 (6 bases). Trimming took 4 bases from V and 4 from J, leaving 10 bases between them. CDR3 length equals 12 residues. Germline V CDR1 and CDR2: SQVTM, ANQGSEA. The CDR3 nucleotides read TGCAGCGTTGCAGGGGAGGGCACTGAAGCTTTCTTT. It codes for CSVAGEGTEAFF. Full variable domain (missing parts from reference TRBV29-1 and TRBJ1-1): SAVISQKPSRDICQRGTSLTIQCQVDSQVTMMFWYRQQPGQSLTLIATANQGSEATYESGFVIDKFPISRPNLTFSTLTVSNMSPEDSSIYLCSVAGEGTEAFFGQGTRLTVV.